The entry that follows covers one T cell receptor (beta chain) sequence. This clone was counted once. Which antigen it targets is not known. Within one base of it there is no much larger clone, and no base qualities were kept. Library generation was performed with the immunoSEQ multiplex PCR assay. The study's own analysis went as follows. A statistical classification framework was built for diagnosing cytomegalovirus status from the catalog of TCR beta chain sequences. The clones in this table, taken by TCRdb from immuneACCESS, are in-frame only. Not every clone is retained; where verified, under half of the shortfall comes from an unresolved V gene, and the cause of the rest is unknown. From that table come the V and J calls and clone size; the DNA was used to work out D and trimming. This sample comprises about 200,000 clones, roughly 82% of them detected only once. Of the sample, 10% to 15% is held by the ten largest clones.

This entry comes from a study of cytomegalovirus exposure and HLA in healthy donors (TCRdb year 2017). Describing the broader study: A later analysis indicated that the 130 or so validation repertoires were generated on the platform also employed for the approximately 690 repertoires of the first cohort. The study was designed to test whether signatures of past pathogen exposure could be identified by cataloging public T cell receptors. In addition to the first cohort of 650 to 750 subjects, a separate validation cohort of approximately 130 different subjects was used. High-throughput TCR immunosequencing, statistical association of individual TCRs with disease status, and machine learning were combined to predict cytomegalovirus infection status. The paper's findings and limits, for the study overall: Most TCR sequences were observed very rarely across donors, whereas some public TCRs were present in many individuals. In the study, 150 to 200 TCR beta chains were listed as associated with cytomegalovirus. The classifier was reported to diagnose cytomegalovirus status with high specificity and sensitivity in both the original and validation cohorts. Subsequent analysis determined that TCRs grouped into clusters in the first cohort also showed a tendency toward co-occurrence across the 120 or so validation repertoires, and 85% to 95% of cluster scores exceeded 0. The authors suggested that the approach could potentially be extended to other disease states and immunological phenotypes. Three of the identified cytomegalovirus-associated TCR beta chains were confirmed in vitro to be specific for cytomegalovirus antigens. The validation cohort had no HLA typing available for a later analysis, so co-occurrence within that cohort was assessed over all 130 or so repertoires.

Separate from the roughly 630-subject first cohort, the validation cohort of roughly 120 subjects was the group to which the donors belonged. CDR1 SNHLY and CDR2 FYNNEI are derived from the germline V gene. Compared with germline, V lacks 4 bases and J lacks 9 bases; bases without a gene match: 17. From its cysteine to its phenylalanine, the CDR3 spans 17 amino acids. Of the read, only the CDR3 DNA is kept; its 51 bases are in frame from base 1. The source is a woman younger than 45 in good health and CMV-seropositive. Sequencing input: PBMCs. This chain is built from TRBV2 and TRBJ2-1, with 8 middle bases fitting TRBD2. The DNA is as follows: TGTGCCAGCAGTGGGACCCTGGGGAGCGGGAGTATCGGTGAGCAGTTCTTC. It specifies CASSGTLGSGSIGEQFF.